The sequence of this TCR beta chain was determined in a study of CD4 T cells in relation to SARS-CoV-2 and coronaviruses (dated by TCRdb to about 2021). About the full investigation: Shared crossreactive spike epitopes were mapped to their HLA restriction using patient-derived lymphoblastoid cell lines. At the level of individual TCR clonotypes, the study measured memory CD4+ T cell crossreactivity between SARS-CoV-2 spike protein and common cold coronavirus spike proteins. The Adaptive Biotechnologies TCR-sequencing kit was used to sequence samples from three pre-COVID donors and the naive versus memory experiments, while other data came from Illumina-based sequencing. A different TCR-beta assay, based on Illumina, was used to sequence expansion assays from other donors in the study.

Deep-resolution immunoSEQ TCR-beta sequencing was performed on DNA from uncultured naive and memory CD4+ T cells. The authors' analysis ran thus. During preprocessing, nonproductive sequences were removed, as were CDR3s that did not start with C, did not end with F or W, or were shorter than 7 amino acids. Cultured and uncultured naive and memory CD4+ repertoires were searched for previously identified spike- and CEF-reactive CDR3s. CDR3 homology was measured as pairwise Levenshtein distance, computed with the stringdist R package after trimming three terminal residues from each end. The immuneACCESS repertoire file appears here via TCRdb, limited to in-frame rearrangements. These files lack a portion of the clones; in checked studies, under half of the deficit traces to unresolved V genes, and the cause of the others is not known. The DNA was the basis for D and trimming; V, J and clone size are from that table. This sample is represented by roughly 63,000 clones; 94% of them were singletons. The ten largest clones represent about 0.14% of the sample.

General study outcomes and caveats: Significantly weaker SARS-CoV-2-driven expansion was shown by crossreactive clones than by monoreactive clones, consistent with antigenic imprinting. The study was limited by small numbers of patients and tested TCRs. Sequencing naive versus memory cells indicated that the assay picks up memory recall responses, not primary responses primed during culture. Pre-pandemic and post-infection samples were not both contributed by any donor, so tracing of the source of pre-existing responses was limited. Memory CD4+ clonotypes crossrecognizing SARS-CoV-2 and at least one common cold coronavirus spike were found in 55% to 75% of donors. Since the crossreactivity analysis centred on spike protein, crossreactivity against other viral proteins was not assessed.

Measured from the cysteine to the phenylalanine, the CDR3 is 17 residues long. Just the 51-base CDR3 DNA is kept, in frame starting at base 1. V is cut by 5 bases and J by 2 bases, and the space between the germline ends is 18 bases. In the germline V gene (reference sequence), CDR1 corresponds to MNHNY and CDR2 to SVGAGI. In the case of this clone: Its antigen target is currently unknown. One base away there is no much larger clone; base qualities are not given.

CD4+ T cells from unexposed donors were collected before the COVID-19 pandemic (2011-2018). Naive and memory CD4+ T cells were separated from cryopreserved PBMCs by first enriching for CD4 and then performing EasySep naive CD4+ T cell enrichment. The leukapheresis product for the unexposed donors was obtained through commercial purchase. PBMCs were isolated from leukapheresis product or whole blood by Ficoll-Paque PLUS gradient centrifugation. PBMCs were either cryopreserved at -140°C or used fresh in the expansion assay. The QIAamp Micro DNA Kit was used to extract genomic DNA from the CD4+ T cells.

The chain joins TRBV6-6 to TRBJ2-2; a tentative D match to TRBD2 spans 6 bases. The sequenced sample consisted of naive CD4+ T cells from PBMCs. The intended sense of this specimen's cell subset or site label: naive CD4+ T cells isolated by negative enrichment. This receptor was identified in a human donor in good health. CDR3 sequence: CASSQPPGLINTGELFF. The sequence in DNA is TGTGCCAGCAGTCAACCGCCGGGACTCATAAACACCGGGGAGCTGTTTTTT.